The source of this T cell receptor (beta chain) is a study of CD4 T cells in relation to SARS-CoV-2 and coronaviruses. CD4+ T cells from unexposed donors were obtained before the COVID-19 pandemic (2011-2018). TCRdb's copy holds only in-frame clones and misses some; the assay was immunoSEQ multiplex PCR. The top ten clones hold roughly 1.5% of a sample with about 55,000 clones, 86% of them seen once. CDR3 length equals 14 residues. Germline V gives CDR1 DFQATT, CDR2 SNEGSKA (reference sequence). V shed 3 bases and J 6 bases; nucleotides not matched to a gene: 6. This receptor was obtained from a human donor in good health. The sequenced material came from memory CD4+ T cells from PBMCs. The J gene is TRBJ2-7, the V gene TRBV20-1; 12 bases are a match to TRBD1. CDR3 DNA: TGCAGTGCTAGTCCCGGGACAGGGGGCGCCGAGCAGTACTTC. Protein: CSASPGTGGAEQYF.